This T cell receptor (beta chain) is drawn from a study of T cell responses to AZD1222 COVID-19 vaccine. Study-wide points: No day 14 peak samples; only post-peak repertoires were characterized. Donors in the cohort were predominantly white British and more often female, and clonal diversity was possibly underestimated. Variant regions that are unmutated are reportedly the target of nearly half of spike-specific TCRs.

For this clone: Antigen: not known.

This CDR3 is 17 amino acids long. The germline CDR1 and CDR2 sequences are MGHRA and YSYEKL. V was cut by 1 base and J by 6 bases, with 22 bases left in between. Produced via immunoSEQ multiplex PCR; TCRdb's table is partial and in-frame only. The repertoire consists of 200,000 to 250,000 clones, with about 94% occurring once and the leading ten covering approximately 1.5%. The sample here was peripheral blood, taken 28 days after the second dose of the MenACWY control vaccine. The chain has TRBV4-1 and TRBJ2-7, with D unclear. The clonotype was recovered from an adult who received the MenACWY meningococcal vaccine as a control. DNA of the CDR3: TGCGCCAGCAGCCAAGCCATGTTAGGCAGGACGTCCCTCGAGCAGTACTTC. This sequence encodes CASSQAMLGRTSLEQYF.